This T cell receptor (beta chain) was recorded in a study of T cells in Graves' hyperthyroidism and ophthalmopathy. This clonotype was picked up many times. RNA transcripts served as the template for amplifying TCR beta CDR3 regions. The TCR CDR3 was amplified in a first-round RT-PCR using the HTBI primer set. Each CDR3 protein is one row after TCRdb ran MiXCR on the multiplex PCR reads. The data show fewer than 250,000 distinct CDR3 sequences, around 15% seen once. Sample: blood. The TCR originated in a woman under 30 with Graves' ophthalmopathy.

This CDR3 reads CASSWDRNYGYTF. In DNA, the CDR3 is TGTGCCAGCAGCTGGGACAGGAACTATGGCTACACCTTC. V gene TRBV7-8 combines with J gene TRBJ1-2; TRBD1 matches 8 bases. The ends lost 4 bases at V and 2 bases at J; junction bases unmatched: 0. This CDR3 has 13 amino acids. Germline CDR1 is SGHVS and CDR2 is FQNEAQ.